Included here is one TCR beta chain sequence, with context. Its matching antigen is unknown. This sample is drawn from a study of CD8+ T cells in alopecia areata. Study details: Tofacitinib dosing lasted 6 to 18 months, which was then followed by 6 months off drug. Study-level findings and limits: Administration of tofacitinib significantly diminished scalp clonality and expanded CD8+ clones within the top 100. Sequencing of scalp tissue also captures the resident alphabeta T cells of normal skin.

The CDR3 covers 14 residues. Deletions cut 3 bases from V and 4 bases from J, with 10 bases between. The germline V gene has CDR1 LNHDA and CDR2 SQIVND (reference sequence). The treatment denotes: oral pan-JAK inhibitor, 5-10 mg twice daily. Sorted populations comprised CD4+ and CD8+ T cells obtained from PBMCs. In each case, RNA was isolated and then reverse transcribed into cDNA as the sequencing template. The table came from immunoSEQ multiplex PCR; TCRdb's copy has only in-frame clones and leaves some out. The sample yields roughly 190,000 clones, over 55% seen once. The material was CD4+ T cells sorted from blood, obtained at week 24, from a patient treated with tofacitinib. The sequence was obtained from a human donor with alopecia areata. The J gene is TRBJ1-5, the V gene TRBV19; the D is unclear. The CDR3 DNA reads as TGTGCCAGTAGTATCTCAGTGATTAATCAGCCCCAGCATTTT. This translates into CASSISVINQPQHF.